The table lists the clone carrying this T cell receptor (beta chain) with many counts. Antigen specificity is unknown. TCRdb itself ran the 5' RACE reads through MiXCR, one entry per CDR3 protein. The sample lists about 75,000 distinct CDR3 sequences; about 7.7% were seen once. The sample comes from a study of T cells after yellow fever vaccination. Study findings and constraints: Reappearance after the booster was observed for most primary-vaccination clones (96% CD4, approximately 90% CD8). The CD4 and CD8 compartments had a small share of their clonotypes in common.

Germline V CDR1 and CDR2: KGHDR, SFDVKD. V shed 9 bases and J shed 2 bases, with 22 bases lying between them. The CDR3 contains 17 residues. The sample in question was CD8+ T cells sorted from PBMCs, obtained 9 to 10 days after the first yellow fever vaccination. This clonotype was sampled from a man between 18 and 29 years old who received the YFV17D yellow fever vaccine. V gene TRBV24-1 combines with J gene TRBJ1-5; weak D call: TRBD1 (5 bases). CDR3 amino acids: CATEALGTGEGNQPQHF. The DNA for the CDR3 is TGTGCCACCGAGGCGTTGGGGACTGGGGAGGGCAATCAGCCCCAGCATTTT.